Listed below are T cell receptor beta chains from one sample, sequenced in a study of blood T cells in healthy people across ages. MiXCR was run by TCRdb on the 5' RACE reads, yielding one entry per CDR3 protein. The data show 1.2 million to 1.5 million distinct CDR3 sequences, with 55% to 75% seen just once and under 8.5% held by the top ten. The source material was blood. All receptors derive from a man aged 18 to 29 in good health. CDR3s include the opening cysteine and the closing phenylalanine or tryptophan. A D gene is named only where the DNA matches it firmly. Not every row has a clone size; where given, it reads once, few, many or a size class.

>TRBV11-3|NA|TRBJ1-1|NA
TGTGCCAGCAGCTATGACCCTGCCACTGAAGCTTTCTTT
CASSYDPATEAFF
>TRBV2|NA|TRBJ1-6|TRBD1
TGTGCCAGCAGGGAGGACAGGGAGACGCCCCTTCCCTATAATCCACCCCTCCACTTT
CASREDRETPLPYNPPLHF
>TRBV6-1|NA|TRBJ2-7|NA
TGTGCCAGCAGGCCCGCCTCCGGGAACCCCTACGAGCAGTACTTC
CASRPASGNPYEQYF
>TRBV2|NA|TRBJ1-1|TRBD1
TGTGCCAGCATCTCGACAGGGGAAAGAGGGAACACTGAAGCTTTCTTT
CASISTGERGNTEAFF
>TRBV20-1|NA|TRBJ2-3|TRBD2
TGCAGTGCTAGAAGGGGTCTGAGCGGGAGGACAGATACGCAGTATTTT
CSARRGLSGRTDTQYF
>TRBV7-9|few|TRBJ2-5|TRBD2
TGTGCCAGCCAAAGTATCCGGAGCGGGAGAGGTGAGCAGTACTTC
CASQSIRSGRGEQYF
>TRBV20-1|few|TRBJ2-7|NA
TGCAGTGCTAGAGGCCGGGTCCTTACTTCCTACGAGCAGTACTTC
CSARGRVLTSYEQYF
>TRBV28|few|TRBJ2-3|TRBD2
TGTGCCAGCAGCGCGCCACTAGCGGGGAACACAGATACGCAGTATTTT
CASSAPLAGNTDTQYF
>TRBV28|NA|TRBJ1-2|NA
TGTGCCAGCAGTTTATTAGCCCGGGGGCCCACCTTTAACGATGGCTACACCTTC
CASSLLARGPTFNDGYTF
>TRBV7-2|NA|TRBJ2-1|NA
TGTGCCAGCAGCTTTCGTCAGCTAGAGCAGTTCTTC
CASSFRQLEQFF